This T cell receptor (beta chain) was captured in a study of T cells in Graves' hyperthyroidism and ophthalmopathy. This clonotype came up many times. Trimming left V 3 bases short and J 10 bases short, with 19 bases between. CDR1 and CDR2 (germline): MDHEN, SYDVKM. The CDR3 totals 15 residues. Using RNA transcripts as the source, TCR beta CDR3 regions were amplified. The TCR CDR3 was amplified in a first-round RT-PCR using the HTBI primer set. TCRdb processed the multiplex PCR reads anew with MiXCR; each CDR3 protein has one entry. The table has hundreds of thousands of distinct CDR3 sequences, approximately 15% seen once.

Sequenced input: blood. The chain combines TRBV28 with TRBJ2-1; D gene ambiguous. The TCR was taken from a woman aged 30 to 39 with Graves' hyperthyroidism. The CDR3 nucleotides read TGTGCCAGCAGTTTTACCCAGCGCCCGTGCAGGGAGCAGTTCTTC. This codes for CASSFTQRPCREQFF.